The 31 T cell receptor beta chains below all came from one sample that was sequenced in a study of cytomegalovirus exposure and HLA in healthy donors. 60 Vbeta and 13 Jbeta primers were used in PCR. Sequenced by immunoSEQ multiplex PCR; TCRdb stores in-frame clones only, minus some. Found here are some 150,000 clones, 70% to 85% of them singletons; the top ten hold 1.4%. What was sequenced was PBMCs. Receptors originate from a man under 40 in good health and CMV-seropositive.

V and J are TRBV27 and TRBJ2-1; 11 bases agree with TRBD2. The CDR3 length is 15 residues. J was trimmed by 6 bases and V by 4 bases; bases with no gene match: 5. CDR1 is MNHEY, CDR2 SMNVEV, per germline (reference sequence). The CDR3 reads CASSSGTSGVNEQFF. The CDR3, as DNA: TGTGCCAGCAGTTCCGGGACTAGCGGAGTCAATGAGCAGTTCTTC.

DNA of the CDR3: TGTGCCAGCAGTTGGACAGGGTCCTACGAGCAGTACTTC. The encoded protein is CASSWTGSYEQYF. V and J are TRBV28 and TRBJ2-7, with 8 positions matching TRBD1. The V gene's germline CDR1 is MDHEN and CDR2 SYDVKM. With 4 bases clipped from V and 1 base from J, the junction kept 0 bases outside the gene matches. The CDR3 is 13 residues long.

The chain employs TRBV20-1 and TRBJ2-1; 7 bases map to TRBD1. The germline V gene encodes CDR1 DFQATT and CDR2 SNEGSKA (reference sequence). After removal of 6 bases from V and 7 bases from J, the junction contained 3 bases not matched to a gene. The CDR3 runs to 11 residues. The CDR3: CSAQGTNEQFF. CDR3 in DNA: TGCAGTGCACAGGGGACAAATGAGCAGTTCTTC.

The rearrangement joins TRBV6-1 to TRBJ1-5; D is undetermined. CDR3 length: 15 amino acids. Germline V CDR1 and CDR2: MNHNS, SASEGT. The V end lost 3 bases, the J end lost 1 base, and 10 bases lay between the germline ends. CDR3 amino acids: CASSDPSRSNQPQHF. CDR3 sequence (DNA): TGTGCCAGCAGTGACCCGTCTAGGAGCAATCAGCCCCAGCATTTT.

The V gene is TRBV5-5, the J gene TRBJ2-5; D is possibly TRBD2 (5 bases). CDR3 length: 13 amino acids. The germline V and J ends were trimmed by 4 bases and 5 bases, with 12 bases remaining between them. In germline, CDR1 is SGHKS, CDR2 YYEKEE (reference sequence). CDR3 sequence reads: CASSLVPGETQYF. The CDR3 DNA sequence: TGTGCCAGCAGCCTCGTCCCGGGGGAGACCCAGTACTTC.

V is TRBV14 and J is TRBJ2-7; 8 bases are a match to TRBD1. The CDR3 contains 15 residues. Germline V gene data show CDR1 as SGHDN and CDR2 as FVKESK. With V trimmed by 0 bases and J by 1 base, 2 bases remained unmatched. CDR3 loop: CASSQDRGRSYEQYF. CDR3 in DNA: TGTGCCAGCAGCCAAGACAGGGGGCGGTCCTACGAGCAGTACTTC.

This clone appeared a few times. V gene TRBV19 combines with J gene TRBJ1-1; 7 positions agree with TRBD1. The CDR3 is 13 residues long. Germline CDR1 is LNHDA and CDR2 is SQIVND (reference sequence). J gave up 0 bases and V 11 bases, and 6 bases lay outside the gene matches. The CDR3 DNA sequence: TGTGCCGCAAGGGACAGAATGAACACTGAAGCTTTCTTT. This codes for CAARDRMNTEAFF.

This clone occurred once. The V gene is TRBV10-2, the J gene TRBJ2-1; 15 bases are shared with TRBD2. Germline-derived CDR1 and CDR2 are WSHSY and SAAADI. The CDR3 sequence is 15 residues long. Unmatched junction bases numbered 5, after V lost 6 bases and J lost 8 bases. CDR3 in amino acids: CASSRTSGRADEQFF. CDR3 DNA sequence: TGCGCCAGCAGCCGGACTAGCGGGAGGGCCGATGAGCAGTTCTTC.

CDR3 residues: CASSELAATYNEQFF. The CDR3 nucleotides read TGTGCCAGCAGTGAGCTAGCGGCGACCTACAATGAGCAGTTCTTC. The rearrangement links TRBV2 to TRBJ2-1, with 7 bases identical to TRBD2. This CDR3 is built from 15 residues. Germline-derived CDR1 and CDR2 are SNHLY and FYNNEI. V lost 3 bases and J lost 2; bases outside the gene matches: 4.

This clone is termed medium-sized. The rearrangement uses TRBV6-4 and TRBJ2-1; the match to TRBD2 covers 8 bases. The junction had 6 bases not matched to a gene; V was cut back by 2 bases and J by 6 bases. The CDR3 loop spans 15 amino acids. Germline assignment: CDR1 MRHNA and CDR2 SNTAGT. CDR3 sequence reads: CASSDEIGGANEQFF. DNA for the CDR3: TGTGCCAGCAGTGACGAAATCGGGGGGGCCAATGAGCAGTTCTTC.

The chain is built from TRBV10-3 and TRBJ2-1; 13 nucleotides line up with TRBD2. V was pared by 2 bases and J by 1 base, with 5 bases of the junction left unmatched. There are 18 residues in the CDR3. Germline loops: CDR1 ENHRY, CDR2 SYGVKD. The CDR3 nucleotides are TGTGCCATCAGTGAGGGACTAGCGGGAGCTGGGTCCTACAATGAGCAGTTCTTC. Translated: CAISEGLAGAGSYNEQFF.

The chain combines TRBV19 with TRBJ2-7, with 10 bases identical to TRBD2. V gave up 4 bases and J gave up 7 bases; unmatched junction bases: 16. This CDR3 has 17 amino acids. Germline V gives CDR1 LNHDA, CDR2 SQIVND (reference sequence). CDR3 sequence (DNA): TGTGCCAGTAGTAGGACCAGCGGGAGGGCCGTTATGGGGGAGCAGTACTTC. Translation gives CASSRTSGRAVMGEQYF.

V is TRBV14 and J is TRBJ2-3, with 14 bases fitting TRBD2. Germline trimming cut 4 bases from V and 4 bases from J; bases unmatched to any gene: 1. The CDR3 has 15 amino acids. Germline lookup yields CDR1 SGHDN and CDR2 FVKESK. The CDR3 DNA is TGTGCCAGCAGCCCGGGACTAGCGGGGGCAGATACGCAGTATTTT. Its protein is CASSPGLAGADTQYF.

The chain carries TRBV5-4 and TRBJ2-7, with 9 bases lining up with TRBD1. CDR1 is SGHNT, CDR2 YYREEE, per germline (reference sequence). Germline trimming cut 4 bases from V and 1 base from J; bases unmatched to any gene: 9. The CDR3 length is 16 residues. The chain's CDR3 is CASSGPGTGNSYEQYF. The CDR3 nucleotides are TGTGCCAGCAGCGGACCCGGGACAGGGAATTCCTACGAGCAGTACTTC.

V is TRBV6-5 and J is TRBJ2-5, with 7 bases lining up with TRBD2. Matching the DNA end better, TRBJ2-7 makes the J call doubtful. This CDR3 comprises 16 residues. Germline values: CDR1 MNHEY, CDR2 SVGAGI. In DNA, the CDR3 is TGTGCCAGCAGTTACTCGTCGCCTAGCGGAGCTTACGAGCAGTACTTC. Its translation is CASSYSSPSGAYEQYF.

The sample holds one count of this clone. The CDR3 is CASSVFEGSYNEQFF. The CDR3 nucleotides read TGTGCCAGCAGCGTGTTTGAGGGATCCTACAATGAGCAGTTCTTC. The V gene is TRBV9, the J gene TRBJ2-1, with a possible D match to TRBD2 (5 bases). Trimming took 2 bases from V and 1 from J, leaving 10 bases between them. This CDR3 has 15 amino acids. Germline CDR1 and CDR2: SGDLS and YYNGEE.

The chain uses TRBV7-2 and TRBJ2-3; 9 bases align to TRBD2. The V gene end was trimmed by 3 bases and the J gene end by 6 bases; junction bases not matched to a gene: 7. CDR3 size: 15 residues. Germline lookup yields CDR1 SGHTA and CDR2 FQGNSA. The CDR3: CASSLGLAQIDTQYF. The CDR3 DNA is TGTGCCAGCAGCTTGGGACTAGCCCAGATTGATACGCAGTATTTT.

This chain connects TRBV6-5 to TRBJ1-1; 8 positions agree with TRBD1. The CDR3 length is 14 residues. The V gene's germline CDR1 is MNHEY and CDR2 SVGAGI. V shed 5 bases and J 0 bases; nucleotides not matched to a gene: 2. The CDR3 loop reads CASSTGGMNTEAFF. The CDR3, as DNA: TGTGCCAGCAGTACAGGGGGGATGAACACTGAAGCTTTCTTT.

The CDR3 DNA reads as TGTGCCAGCAGCTTAGAACTAGCGGGCTACGAGCAGTACTTC. It yields the protein CASSLELAGYEQYF. The chain links TRBV7-8 to TRBJ2-7, with 9 bases matching TRBD2. Germline V gene data show CDR1 as SGHVS and CDR2 as FQNEAQ. Trimming at V came to 1 base and at J to 3 bases, leaving 1 base not matched to a gene. CDR3 size: 14 residues.

The gene calls are TRBV11-3 and TRBJ2-5; D ambiguous. The assigned J gene may be wrong: the sequence end matches TRBJ2-7 better. CDR1 is SGHNT and CDR2 is YENEEA in the germline V gene. This CDR3 has 14 amino acids. The CDR3 coding sequence is TGTGCCAGCAGCTTAGTATTGGAGTCCTACGAGCAGTACTTC. Its protein product is CASSLVLESYEQYF.

This chain links TRBV14 with TRBJ2-2; weak D call: TRBD1 (5 bases). The germline gives CDR1 SGHDN, CDR2 FVKESK. The germline V and J ends were trimmed by 4 bases and 0 bases, with 9 bases remaining between them. CDR3 size: 15 residues. CDR3 sequence: CASSRGEANTGELFF. The CDR3 DNA reads TGTGCCAGCAGCCGGGGCGAGGCGAACACCGGGGAGCTGTTTTTT.

J is TRBJ2-3 and V is TRBV7-9; TRBD2 matches at 14 bases. Germline V gives CDR1 SEHNR, CDR2 FQNEAQ (reference sequence). V shed 4 bases and J 0 bases; nucleotides not matched to a gene: 9. The CDR3 loop spans 19 amino acids. The CDR3 reads CASSSGTSGRFASTDTQYF. The CDR3 DNA is TGTGCCAGCAGCTCAGGGACTAGCGGGAGATTCGCTAGCACAGATACGCAGTATTTT.

This clone appeared a single time. The chain is built from TRBV7-2 and TRBJ2-7; 16 bases fit TRBD2. CDR1 is SGHTA and CDR2 is FQGNSA in the germline V gene. The CDR3 totals 16 residues. Trimming cost V 5 bases and J 5 bases; bases outside gene matches: 6. As DNA, the CDR3 is TGTGCCAGCAGCGCGGGACTAGCGGGAGGGATCGACGAGCAGTACTTC. Protein sequence: CASSAGLAGGIDEQYF.

This clone was picked up a small number of times. This chain uses TRBV6-6 with TRBJ1-6; 7 bases are shared with TRBD1. Looked up from germline, CDR1 is MNHNY and CDR2 is SVGAGI (reference sequence). This CDR3 is 14 amino acids long. V gave up 6 bases and J gave up 8 bases; unmatched junction bases: 7. CDR3 region: CASSLDREDSPLHF. The CDR3 region has the DNA TGTGCCAGCAGCCTCGACAGGGAGGATTCACCCCTCCACTTT.

Relative to its sample, this clone is medium-sized. V gene TRBV5-8 combines with J gene TRBJ1-2; D is ambiguous. Germline CDR1 SGHTS, CDR2 YDEGEE. The length of the CDR3 is 15 residues. The V gene lost 0 bases and the J gene lost 1 base, with 10 bases spanning the gap. CDR3 sequence: CASSLVTEHNYGYTF. DNA for the CDR3: TGTGCCAGCAGCTTGGTTACAGAACATAACTATGGCTACACCTTC.

The rearrangement uses TRBV27 and TRBJ2-5; the D gene is possibly TRBD1 (5 bases). Germline V lookup: CDR1 MNHEY, CDR2 SMNVEV (reference sequence). The germline V and J ends were trimmed by 5 bases and 2 bases, with 9 bases remaining between them. The CDR3 spans 13 residues. CDR3 residues: CASSKDRQETQYF. Here the CDR3 DNA reads TGTGCCAGCAGTAAAGACAGACAAGAGACCCAGTACTTC.

This clone was seen more than once but under ten times. V and J are TRBV5-1 and TRBJ1-1; D uncertain. The germline V and J ends were trimmed by 0 bases and 8 bases, with 17 bases remaining between them. This CDR3 has 15 residues. Germline CDR1 SGHRS, CDR2 YFSETQ. Here the CDR3 reads CASSLDGLRRSEAFF. DNA for the CDR3: TGCGCCAGCAGCTTGGATGGACTGCGCCGATCGGAAGCTTTCTTT. Full variable domain (outside the CDR3, taken from reference TRBV5-1 and TRBJ1-1): KAGVTQTPRYLIKTRGQQVTLSCSPISGHRSVSWYQQTPGQGLQFLFEYFSETQRNKGNFPGRFSGRQFSNSRSEMNVSTLELGDSALYLCASSLDGLRRSEAFFGQGTRLTVV.

V is TRBV29-1 and J is TRBJ2-5; weak D call: TRBD2 (6 bases). The better agreement between TRBJ2-7 and the DNA end casts doubt on the J call. The CDR3 extends over 13 amino acids. Germline loops: CDR1 SQVTM, CDR2 ANQGSEA. The CDR3 region is CSVARQGGDEQYF. The DNA of the CDR3 is TGCAGCGTCGCGAGGCAGGGAGGCGACGAGCAGTACTTC.

This chain joins TRBV14 and TRBJ1-4, with a weak D call TRBD1 (5 bases). This CDR3 is built from 14 residues. Trimming stripped 4 bases from V and 4 bases from J, with 10 bases between. Germline CDR1 and CDR2: SGHDN and FVKESK. The DNA for the CDR3 is TGTGCCAGCAGCCCAGACAGTTATAATGAAAAACTGTTTTTT. This translates into CASSPDSYNEKLFF.

This clone was observed a few times. This chain connects TRBV2 to TRBJ1-2; weak D call: TRBD1 (5 bases). Between the trimmed V and J ends, which lost 6 bases and 5 bases, there was a span of 10 bases. Germline V gene data show CDR1 as SNHLY and CDR2 as FYNNEI. This CDR3 is built from 12 residues. The CDR3 nucleotides are TGTGCCAGCAGGGAGGGGTCTTATGGCTACACCTTC. Translating it yields CASREGSYGYTF.

In the case of this clone: One end of the junction is discordant with germline, which a read error may explain. CDR3 in amino acids: CASRLGGAYEQYF. In nucleotides, the CDR3 is TGCGCCAGCAGGTTGGGGGGCGCCTACGAGCAGTACTTC. The chain uses TRBV5-1 and TRBJ2-7, with D perhaps given as TRBD1 or TRBD2 (6 bases each). This CDR3 spans 13 amino acids. Germline loops: CDR1 SGHRS, CDR2 YFSETQ.